Below, one T cell receptor (beta chain) is given with its context. Its target is not known. The sample is drawn from a study of CD8+CD57+ T cells in acquired aplastic anemia. Study-wide background: Healthy donors gave approximately 10 million reads on average for CD4+ cells. Study-level results: In common between the patients and the controls were around 29 CD8+ CDR3 sequences.

Genomic DNA templated the TCR beta VDJ and CDR3 profiling. TCRdb re-analysed the reads in MiXCR, keeping a single row per CDR3 protein. The sample yields 150,000 to 200,000 distinct CDR3 sequences, around 40% seen once. The length of the CDR3 is 12 residues. Germline CDR1 and CDR2: DFQATT and SNEGSKA (reference sequence). J gave up 10 bases and V 6 bases, and 6 bases lay outside the gene matches. The chain has TRBV20-1 and TRBJ2-7; 13 bases match TRBD2. The sample was sorted CD4+, CD8+, or CD8+CD57+ T cells (not recorded which) from PBMCs. The clonotype was recovered from a human donor in good health. The CDR3 loop reads CSARTSGGSQYF. In nucleotides, the CDR3 is TGCAGTGCGAGGACTAGCGGGGGAAGTCAGTACTTC.